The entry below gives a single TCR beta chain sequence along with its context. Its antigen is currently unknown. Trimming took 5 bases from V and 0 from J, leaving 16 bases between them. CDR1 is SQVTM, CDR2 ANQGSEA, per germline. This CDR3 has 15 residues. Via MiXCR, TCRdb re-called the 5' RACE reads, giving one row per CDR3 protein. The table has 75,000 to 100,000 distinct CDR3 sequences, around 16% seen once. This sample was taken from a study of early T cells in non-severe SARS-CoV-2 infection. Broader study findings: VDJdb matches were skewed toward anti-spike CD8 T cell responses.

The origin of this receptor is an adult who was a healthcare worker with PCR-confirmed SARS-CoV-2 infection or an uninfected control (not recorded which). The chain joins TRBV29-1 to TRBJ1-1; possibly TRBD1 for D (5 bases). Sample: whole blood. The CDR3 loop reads CSVSQGWGMNTEAFF. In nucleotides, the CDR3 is TGCAGCGTTTCGCAGGGATGGGGCATGAACACTGAAGCTTTCTTT.